These T cell receptor beta chains were read from a single sample in a study of technical replicates of blood from a handful of donors. The table came from immunoSEQ multiplex PCR; TCRdb's copy has only in-frame clones and leaves some out. The sample includes 60,000 to 75,000 clones, 95% to 98% of them seen just once. Sequencing input: T cells isolated from PBMCs. Receptor source: a human donor in good health. The CDR3 runs from the conserved cysteine through the conserved F or W. D genes are given only for firm matches. Rows give clone size only sometimes, using once, few, many, or a class for an expanded clone.

j_call v_call d_call clone_size cdr3_length cdr3_nt cdr3_aa
TRBJ2-7 TRBV15 NA NA 16 TGTGCCACCAGCAGAGGCGTCCTCGACTTTGGAGGGGAGCAGTACTTC CATSRGVLDFGGEQYF
TRBJ2-7 TRBV7-2 NA NA 19 TGTGCCAGCAGCTTTTATCGGTACACGAACTCCCGAGGCAACTACGAGCAGTACTTC CASSFYRYTNSRGNYEQYF
TRBJ2-3 TRBV27 TRBD2 NA 13 TGTGCCAGCATTAGCGGCGGGGGAGATACGCAGTATTTT CASISGGGDTQYF
TRBJ1-1 TRBV19 NA NA 14 TGTGCCAGTAGTATGACAGGATCGAACACTGAAGCTTTCTTT CASSMTGSNTEAFF
TRBJ2-1 TRBV11-2 TRBD2 NA 18 TGTGCCAGCAGCTTAGGTGTGGCTAGCGGAGTGGCCCTGATTGAGCAGTTCTTC CASSLGVASGVALIEQFF
TRBJ2-7 TRBV6-1 NA NA 14 TGTGCCAGCAGGGGGGCGGCAGTGGTCTACGAGCAGTACTTC CASRGAAVVYEQYF
TRBJ2-1 TRBV7-9 NA once 14 TGTGCCATTATCCTTAAAGGGGGAGCCGATGAGCAGTTCTTC CAIILKGGADEQFF
TRBJ1-2 TRBV28 TRBD1 NA 13 TGTGCCACAAGAGACAGGGGGCTAAATGGCTACACCTTC CATRDRGLNGYTF
TRBJ1-2 TRBV25-1 TRBD1 NA 17 TGTGCCAGCAGTGCAATGGACAGGGGAGGGGTCTACTATGGCTACACCTTC CASSAMDRGGVYYGYTF
TRBJ2-7 TRBV28 NA NA 11 TGTGCCAGCGGGCGATACTACGAGCAGTACTTC CASGRYYEQYF
TRBJ2-7 TRBV27 TRBD2 NA 15 TGTGCCAGCTATAAAGCGGGAGGGCCCTCCTACGAGCAGTACTTC CASYKAGGPSYEQYF
TRBJ1-1 TRBV27 NA once 13 TGTGCCAGCAGTTTACAGGGTTCCACTGAAGCTTTCTTT CASSLQGSTEAFF
TRBJ2-7 TRBV6-5 NA NA 14 TGTGCCAGCGGAAGGAGGACGGTATCCTACGAGCAGTACTTC CASGRRTVSYEQYF
TRBJ2-1 TRBV6-1 NA NA 14 TGTGCCAGCAGGAACTCATATCGGTACAATGAGCAGTTCTTC CASRNSYRYNEQFF
TRBJ2-1 TRBV19 TRBD1 NA 13 TGTGCCAGTAGTACGGACAGGCTTGATGAGCAGTTCTTC CASSTDRLDEQFF
TRBJ2-3 TRBV2 NA NA 12 TGTGCCAGCAGTCCTTCCACAGATACGCAGTATTTT CASSPSTDTQYF
TRBJ1-2 TRBV6-5 NA NA 15 TGTGCCAGCAGTTACTCAACCGGACAGCCCTATGGCTACACCTTC CASSYSTGQPYGYTF
TRBJ2-7 TRBV4-3 NA NA 13 TGCGCCAGCAGCCAAGATACCCGGTACGAGCAGTACTTC CASSQDTRYEQYF
TRBJ2-7 TRBV7-8 TRBD1 once 18 TGTGCCAGCAGCTTATCCTCTATGTACCGGGACAGGTTGCACGAGCAGTACTTC CASSLSSMYRDRLHEQYF
TRBJ2-7 TRBV7-2 TRBD2 NA 15 TGTGCCAGCAGCCTGTGGGGGGGGTACACCATCGAGCAGTACTTC CASSLWGGYTIEQYF
TRBJ2-2 TRBV5-1 NA NA 13 TGCGCCAGCAGCCTACTAAGCACCGGGGAGCTGTTTTTT CASSLLSTGELFF
TRBJ1-1 TRBV6-1 NA NA 12 TGTGCCAGCAGTGAAGCGGAGTGGGAAGCTTTCTTT CASSEAEWEAFF
TRBJ1-1 TRBV5-1 NA NA 14 TGCGCCAGCAGCTTGGGGGGAGTGAACACTGAAGCTTTCTTT CASSLGGVNTEAFF
TRBJ2-3 TRBV27 NA NA 14 TGTGCCAGCAGTTTAGCGCCTAACACAGATACGCAGTATTTT CASSLAPNTDTQYF
TRBJ2-1 TRBV6-1 TRBD1 NA 15 TGTGCCAGCCTTAACAGGGGTTTATCCTACAATGAGCAGTTCTTC CASLNRGLSYNEQFF
TRBJ2-1 TRBV4-1 TRBD1 NA 16 TGCGCCAGCAGCCAAGGGGACAGGGCTGGGGACAATGAGCAGTTCTTC CASSQGDRAGDNEQFF
TRBJ2-7 TRBV27 TRBD1 once 13 TGTGCCAGCAGCACTCAGGGGGATGGCGAGCAGTACTTC CASSTQGDGEQYF
TRBJ2-2 TRBV27 NA NA 14 TGTGCCAGCAGTTTAGCTCTTCAGTTCGGGGAGCTGTTTTTT CASSLALQFGELFF
TRBJ2-6 TRBV6-5 NA NA 16 TGTGCCAGCAGTTACAGGGGCGCTGGTGGGGCCAACGTCCTGACTTTC CASSYRGAGGANVLTF
TRBJ2-7 TRBV4-1 NA NA 14 TGCGCCAGCAGCCTTTTGTCGGGGGACTACGAGCAGTACTTC CASSLLSGDYEQYF
TRBJ2-1 TRBV13 NA NA 12 TGTGCCAGCCGCACAGGGTCTTACGAGCAGTTCTTC CASRTGSYEQFF
TRBJ2-1 TRBV7-2 NA NA 13 TGTGCCAGCAGCTTAGACCCGGGAGACGAGCAGTTCTTC CASSLDPGDEQFF
TRBJ2-1 TRBV5-1 TRBD2 NA 17 TGCGCCAGCAGCCCGGGACTAGCGGGAGTAGGAAGAAATGAGCAGTTCTTC CASSPGLAGVGRNEQFF
TRBJ1-2 TRBV11-2 NA NA 13 TGTGCCAGCAGCTCTTTGGGGGGATATGGCTACACCTTC CASSSLGGYGYTF
TRBJ1-5 TRBV4-3 NA NA 14 TGCGCCAGCAGCCAGCAACAGGGAAATCAGCCCCAGCATTTT CASSQQQGNQPQHF
TRBJ2-1 TRBV5-1 TRBD2 once 16 TGCGCCAGCAGCTTGGTACTAGCGGGAGGCTACAATGAGCAGTTCTTC CASSLVLAGGYNEQFF
TRBJ2-6 TRBV28 TRBD1 NA 17 TGTGCCAGCAGAGGGGGACAGGCCCTCTCTGGGGCCAACGTCCTGACTTTC CASRGGQALSGANVLTF
TRBJ1-5 TRBV4-2 TRBD1 NA 16 TGTGCCAGCAGCAGGGGGGGACAGGGCCGCAATCAGCCCCAGCATTTT CASSRGGQGRNQPQHF
TRBJ1-1 TRBV30 NA NA 13 TGTGCCTGGAGGGTGGGGGGGGACACTGAAGCTTTCTTT CAWRVGGDTEAFF
TRBJ1-4 TRBV4-3 NA once 15 TGCGCCAGCAGCCGCAGCCTAGCAACTAATGAAAAACTGTTTTTT CASSRSLATNEKLFF
TRBJ2-2 TRBV2 NA NA 12 TGTGCCAGCATTCTGTTAGCGGGGGAGCTGTTTTTT CASILLAGELFF
TRBJ1-2 TRBV9 TRBD1 NA 15 TGTGCCAGCAGCGTGGAACTGATGGGACAGCTCCACTACACCTTC CASSVELMGQLHYTF
TRBJ2-2 TRBV7-9 NA NA 15 TGTGCCAGCAGCTTGGGGGAGGAGAACACCGGGGAGCTGTTTTTT CASSLGEENTGELFF
TRBJ1-1 TRBV6-6 NA NA 12 TGTGCCAGCAGTTACTCTGGCAGGGAAGCTTTCTTT CASSYSGREAFF
TRBJ1-2 TRBV27 NA NA 14 TGTGCCAGCAGTTTATACCCAGTTAACTATGGCTACACCTTC CASSLYPVNYGYTF